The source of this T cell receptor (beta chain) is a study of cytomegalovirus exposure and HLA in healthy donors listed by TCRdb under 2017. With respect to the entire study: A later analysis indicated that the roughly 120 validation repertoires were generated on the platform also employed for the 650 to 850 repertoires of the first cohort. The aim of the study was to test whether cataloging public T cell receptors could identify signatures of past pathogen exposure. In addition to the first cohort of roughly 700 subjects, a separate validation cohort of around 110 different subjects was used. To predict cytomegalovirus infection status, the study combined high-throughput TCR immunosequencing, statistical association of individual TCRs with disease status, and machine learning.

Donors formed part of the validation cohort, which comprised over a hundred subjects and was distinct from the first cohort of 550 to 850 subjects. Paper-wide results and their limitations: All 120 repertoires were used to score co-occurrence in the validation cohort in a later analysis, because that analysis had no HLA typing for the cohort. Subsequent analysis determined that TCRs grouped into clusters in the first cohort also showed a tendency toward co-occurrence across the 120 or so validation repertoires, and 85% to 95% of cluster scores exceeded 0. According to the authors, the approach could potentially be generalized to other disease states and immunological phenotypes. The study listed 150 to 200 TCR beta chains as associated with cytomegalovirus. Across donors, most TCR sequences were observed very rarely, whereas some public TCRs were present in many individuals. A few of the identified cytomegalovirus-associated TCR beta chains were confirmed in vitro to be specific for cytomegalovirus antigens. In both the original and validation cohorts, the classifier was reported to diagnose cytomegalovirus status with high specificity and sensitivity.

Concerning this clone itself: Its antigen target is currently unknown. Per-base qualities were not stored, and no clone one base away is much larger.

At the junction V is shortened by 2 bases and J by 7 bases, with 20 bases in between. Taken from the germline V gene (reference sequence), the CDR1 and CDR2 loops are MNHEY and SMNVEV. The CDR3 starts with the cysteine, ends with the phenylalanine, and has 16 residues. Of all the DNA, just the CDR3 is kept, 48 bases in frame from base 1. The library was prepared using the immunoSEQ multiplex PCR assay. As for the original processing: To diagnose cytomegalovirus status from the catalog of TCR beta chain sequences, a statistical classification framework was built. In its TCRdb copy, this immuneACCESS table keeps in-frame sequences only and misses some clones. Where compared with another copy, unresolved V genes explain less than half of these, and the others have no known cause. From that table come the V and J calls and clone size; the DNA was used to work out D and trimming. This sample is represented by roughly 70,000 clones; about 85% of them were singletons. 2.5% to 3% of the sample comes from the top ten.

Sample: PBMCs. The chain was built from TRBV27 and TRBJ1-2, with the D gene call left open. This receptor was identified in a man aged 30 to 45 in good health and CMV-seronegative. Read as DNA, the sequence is TGTGCCAGCAGTTTAACGGGGTCACGGGATTGGCGTGGCTACACCTTC. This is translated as CASSLTGSRDWRGYTF.